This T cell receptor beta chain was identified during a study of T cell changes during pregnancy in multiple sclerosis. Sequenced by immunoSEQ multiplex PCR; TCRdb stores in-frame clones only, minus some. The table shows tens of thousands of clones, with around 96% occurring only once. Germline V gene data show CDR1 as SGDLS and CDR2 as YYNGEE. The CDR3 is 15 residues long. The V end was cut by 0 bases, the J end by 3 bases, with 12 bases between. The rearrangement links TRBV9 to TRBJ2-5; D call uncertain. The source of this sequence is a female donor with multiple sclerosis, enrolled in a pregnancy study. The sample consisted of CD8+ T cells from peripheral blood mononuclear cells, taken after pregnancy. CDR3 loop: CASSVDGNREETQYF. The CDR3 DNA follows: TGTGCCAGCAGCGTAGACGGCAATCGGGAAGAGACCCAGTACTTC.